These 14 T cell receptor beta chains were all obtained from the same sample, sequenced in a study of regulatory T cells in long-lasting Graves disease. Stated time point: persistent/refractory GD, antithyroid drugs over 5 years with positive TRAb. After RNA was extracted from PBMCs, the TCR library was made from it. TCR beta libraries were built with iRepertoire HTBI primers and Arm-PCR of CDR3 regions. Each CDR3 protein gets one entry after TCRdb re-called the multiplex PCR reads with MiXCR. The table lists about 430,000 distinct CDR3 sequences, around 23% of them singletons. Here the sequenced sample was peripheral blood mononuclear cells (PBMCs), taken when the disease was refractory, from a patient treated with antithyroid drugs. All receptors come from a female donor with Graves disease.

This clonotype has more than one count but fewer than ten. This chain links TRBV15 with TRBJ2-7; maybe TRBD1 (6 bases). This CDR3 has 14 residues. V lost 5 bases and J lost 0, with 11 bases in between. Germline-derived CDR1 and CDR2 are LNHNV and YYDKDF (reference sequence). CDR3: CATSRQGNSYEQYF. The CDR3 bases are TGTGCCACCAGCCGTCAGGGGAACTCCTACGAGCAGTACTTC.

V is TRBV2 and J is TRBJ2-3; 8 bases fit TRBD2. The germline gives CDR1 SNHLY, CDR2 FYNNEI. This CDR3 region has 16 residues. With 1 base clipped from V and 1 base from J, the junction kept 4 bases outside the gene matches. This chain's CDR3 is CASSEGGSGGTDTQYF. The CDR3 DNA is TGTGCCAGCAGTGAAGGGGGTAGCGGGGGCACAGATACGCAGTATTTT.

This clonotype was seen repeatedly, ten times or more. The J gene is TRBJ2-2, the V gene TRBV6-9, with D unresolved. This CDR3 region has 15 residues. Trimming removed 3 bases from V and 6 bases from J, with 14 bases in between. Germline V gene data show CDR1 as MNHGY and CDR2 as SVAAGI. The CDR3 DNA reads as TGTGCCAGCAGTTACGGGTGGTTAAGTCCCGGGGAGCTGTTTTTT. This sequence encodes CASSYGWLSPGELFF.

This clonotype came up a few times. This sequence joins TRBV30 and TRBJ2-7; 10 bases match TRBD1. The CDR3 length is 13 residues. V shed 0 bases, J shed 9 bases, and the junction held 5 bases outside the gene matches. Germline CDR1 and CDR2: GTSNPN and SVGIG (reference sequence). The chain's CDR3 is CAWSVDRGGGQYF. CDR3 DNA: TGTGCCTGGAGTGTGGACAGGGGGGGCGGGCAGTACTTC.

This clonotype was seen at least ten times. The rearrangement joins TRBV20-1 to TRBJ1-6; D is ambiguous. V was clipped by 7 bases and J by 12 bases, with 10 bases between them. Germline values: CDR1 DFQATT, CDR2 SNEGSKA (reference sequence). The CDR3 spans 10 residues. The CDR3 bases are TGCAGTGTTACTTGGGGACCCCTCCACTTT. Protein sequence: CSVTWGPLHF.

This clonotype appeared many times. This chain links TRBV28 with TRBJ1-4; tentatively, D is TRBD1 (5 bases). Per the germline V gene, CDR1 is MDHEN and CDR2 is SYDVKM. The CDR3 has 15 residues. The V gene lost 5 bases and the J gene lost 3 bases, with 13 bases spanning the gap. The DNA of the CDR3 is TGTGCCAGCAGTCCGCGACAGATCCCTAATGAAAAACTGTTTTTT. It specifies CASSPRQIPNEKLFF.

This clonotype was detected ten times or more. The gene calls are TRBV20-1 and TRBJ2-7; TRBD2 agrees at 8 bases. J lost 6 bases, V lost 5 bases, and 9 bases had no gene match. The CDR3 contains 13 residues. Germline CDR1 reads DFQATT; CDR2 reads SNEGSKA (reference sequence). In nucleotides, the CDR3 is TGCAGTGCTGACGAACGACTAGCGCGCGAGCAGTACTTC. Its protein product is CSADERLAREQYF.

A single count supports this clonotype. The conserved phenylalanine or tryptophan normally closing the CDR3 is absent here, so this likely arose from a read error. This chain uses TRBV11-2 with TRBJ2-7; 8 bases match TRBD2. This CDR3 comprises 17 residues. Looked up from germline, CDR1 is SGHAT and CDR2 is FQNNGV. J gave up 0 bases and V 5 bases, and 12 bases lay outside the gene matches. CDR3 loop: CASSGYSGTRSSYEQYL. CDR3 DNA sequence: TGTGCCAGCAGCGGTTACAGTGGGACTAGGAGCTCCTACGAGCAGTACCTC.

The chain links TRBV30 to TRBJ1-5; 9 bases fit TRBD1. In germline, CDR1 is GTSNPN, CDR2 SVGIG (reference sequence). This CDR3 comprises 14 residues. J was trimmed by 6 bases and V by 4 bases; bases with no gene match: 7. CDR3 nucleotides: TGTGCCTGGACCAAACAGGGGGCTTCTCAGCCCCAGCATTTT. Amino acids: CAWTKQGASQPQHF.

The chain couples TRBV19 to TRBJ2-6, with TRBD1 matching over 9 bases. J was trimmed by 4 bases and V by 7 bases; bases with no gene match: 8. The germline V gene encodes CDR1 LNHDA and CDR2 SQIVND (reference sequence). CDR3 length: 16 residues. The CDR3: CASTKGQGSGANVLTF. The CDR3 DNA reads TGTGCCAGTACCAAAGGACAGGGGTCAGGGGCCAACGTCCTGACTTTC.

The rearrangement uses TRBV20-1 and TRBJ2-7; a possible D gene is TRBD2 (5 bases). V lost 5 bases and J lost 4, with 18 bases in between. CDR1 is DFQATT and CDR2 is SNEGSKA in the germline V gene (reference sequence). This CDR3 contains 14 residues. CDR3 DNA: TGCAGTGCTTCCTCGACTAAGACAACGTACGAGCAGTACTTC. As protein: CSASSTKTTYEQYF.

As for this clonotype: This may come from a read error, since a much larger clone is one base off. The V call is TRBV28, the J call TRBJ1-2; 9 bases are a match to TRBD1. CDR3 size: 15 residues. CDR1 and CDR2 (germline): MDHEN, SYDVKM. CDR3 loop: CAGSPLGQGNYGYTF. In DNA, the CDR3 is TGTGCCGGCAGTCCCCTGGGACAGGGAAACTATGGCTACACCTTC.

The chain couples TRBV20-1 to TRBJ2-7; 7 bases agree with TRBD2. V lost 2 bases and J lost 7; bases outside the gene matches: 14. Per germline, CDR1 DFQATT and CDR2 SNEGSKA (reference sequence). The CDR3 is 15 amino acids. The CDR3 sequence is CSARSARESYGEQYF. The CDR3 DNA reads TGCAGTGCTAGATCCGCGCGGGAGTCGTACGGGGAGCAGTACTTC.

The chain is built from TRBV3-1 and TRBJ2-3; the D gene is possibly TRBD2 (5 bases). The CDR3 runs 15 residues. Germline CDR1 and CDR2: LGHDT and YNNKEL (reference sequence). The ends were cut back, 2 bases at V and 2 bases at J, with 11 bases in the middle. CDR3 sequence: CASSQYSDDTDTQYF. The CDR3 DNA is TGTGCCAGCAGCCAATATAGCGACGACACAGATACGCAGTATTTT.